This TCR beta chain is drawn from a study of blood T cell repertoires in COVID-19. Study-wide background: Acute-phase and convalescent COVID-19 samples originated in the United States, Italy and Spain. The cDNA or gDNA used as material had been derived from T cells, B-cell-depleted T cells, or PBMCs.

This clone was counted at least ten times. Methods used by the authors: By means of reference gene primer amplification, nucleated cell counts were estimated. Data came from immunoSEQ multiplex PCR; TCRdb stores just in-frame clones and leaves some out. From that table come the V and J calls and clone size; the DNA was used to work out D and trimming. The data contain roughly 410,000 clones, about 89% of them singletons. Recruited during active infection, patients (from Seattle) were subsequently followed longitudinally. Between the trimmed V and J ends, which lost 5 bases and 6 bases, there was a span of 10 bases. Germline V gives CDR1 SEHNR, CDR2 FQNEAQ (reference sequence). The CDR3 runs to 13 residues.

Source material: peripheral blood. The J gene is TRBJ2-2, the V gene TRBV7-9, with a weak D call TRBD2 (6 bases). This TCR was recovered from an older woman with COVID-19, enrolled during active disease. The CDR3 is CASSRGDSGELFF. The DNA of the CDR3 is TGTGCCAGCAGCCGAGGGGACTCCGGGGAGCTGTTTTTT.